These 28 T cell receptor beta chains were sequenced from one sample in a study of blood T cell repertoires in COVID-19. Clones were read by immunoSEQ multiplex PCR, and TCRdb kept only the in-frame ones, dropping some. The sample lists more than 95,000 clones; around 80% were seen once. Material for sequencing was peripheral blood. The receptors come from a woman aged 45-60 years with acute or convalescent COVID-19.

The CDR3 DNA follows: TGTGCCATCAGTGAGCCCTTAGCCCCCTCCGGGACAGCTACTAGCGGGAGTTACAATGAGCAGTTCTTC. Amino acids: CAISEPLAPSGTATSGSYNEQFF. The genes are TRBV10-3 and TRBJ2-1, with 11 bases matching TRBD2. The ends lost 2 bases at V and 4 bases at J; junction bases unmatched: 25. This CDR3 spans 23 amino acids. Germline lookup yields CDR1 ENHRY and CDR2 SYGVKD.

This chain joins TRBV3-1 (or the pseudogene TRBV3-2) and TRBJ2-7, with D possibly being TRBD2 (6 bases). CDR3 length: 18 amino acids. Germline lookup yields CDR1 LGHDT and CDR2 YNNKEL (reference sequence). Trimming removed 0 bases at V and 0 bases at J, with 18 bases between. The CDR3 reads CASSQDPRRETSSYEQYF. DNA of the CDR3: TGTGCCAGCAGCCAAGACCCGAGGCGGGAAACCAGCTCCTACGAGCAGTACTTC.

J is TRBJ2-3 and V is TRBV9; 8 nucleotides align to TRBD2. This CDR3 comprises 17 residues. Germline V gene lookup returns CDR1 SGDLS and CDR2 YYNGEE. The V gene end was trimmed by 0 bases and the J gene end by 3 bases; junction bases not matched to a gene: 9. The CDR3 sequence is CASSVGPSSGGTDTQYF. DNA of the CDR3: TGTGCCAGCAGCGTAGGCCCCTCCAGCGGGGGTACAGATACGCAGTATTTT. Based on the CDR3 plus reference TRBV9 and TRBJ2-3, the full variable domain is DSGVTQTPKHLITATGQRVTLRCSPRSGDLSVYWYQQSLDQGLQFLIQYYNGEERAKGNILERFSAQQFPDLHSELNLSSLELGDSALYFCASSVGPSSGGTDTQYFGPGTRLTVL.

The V gene is TRBV14, the J gene TRBJ1-1; possible D gene TRBD1, 5 bases. The CDR3 loop spans 14 amino acids. CDR1 SGHDN and CDR2 FVKESK come from the germline V gene. Trimming shortened V by 1 base and J by 5 bases, and 11 bases separated the two germline ends. The CDR3 nucleotides read TGTGCCAGCAGCCAAGTGGGGGGAGCGACTGAAGCTTTCTTT. Protein sequence: CASSQVGGATEAFF.

This chain connects TRBV5-4 to TRBJ1-6, with D unresolved. V lost 4 bases to trimming and J lost 7 bases, with 15 bases between them. Germline V gene data show CDR1 as SGHNT and CDR2 as YYREEE (reference sequence). This CDR3 region has 15 residues. CDR3 nucleotides: TGTGCCAGCAGCCCTCCGGGAGGACTAAATTCACCCCTCCACTTT. This gives the protein CASSPPGGLNSPLHF. Full variable domain (remainder filled in from reference TRBV5-4 and TRBJ1-6): ETGVTQSPTHLIKTRGQQVTLRCSSQSGHNTVSWYQQALGQGPQFIFQYYREEENGRGNFPPRFSGLQFPNYSSELNVNALELDDSALYLCASSPPGGLNSPLHFGNGTRLTVT.

This clone was seen a handful of times. This chain connects TRBV11-2 to TRBJ1-1; D is ambiguous. Looked up from germline, CDR1 is SGHAT and CDR2 is FQNNGV. V was trimmed by 1 base and J by 1 base, leaving 7 bases between them. The CDR3 sequence is 14 residues long. The CDR3 here is CASSLAGQNTEAFF. As DNA, the CDR3 is TGTGCCAGCAGCTTAGCCGGTCAGAACACTGAAGCTTTCTTT. Full variable domain (remainder filled in from reference TRBV11-2 and TRBJ1-1): EAGVAQSPRYKIIEKRQSVAFWCNPISGHATLYWYQQILGQGPKLLIQFQNNGVVDDSQLPKDRFSAERLKGVDSTLKIQPAKLEDSAVYLCASSLAGQNTEAFFGQGTRLTVV.

This chain joins TRBV6-5 and TRBJ2-1, with 8 positions matching TRBD1. Germline lookup yields CDR1 MNHEY and CDR2 SVGAGI. The V and J ends lost 6 bases and 0 bases, in that order; junction bases with no gene match: 4. The CDR3 is 15 residues long. The CDR3 DNA sequence: TGTGCCAGCAGGGAGGACAGGGACTCCTACAATGAGCAGTTCTTC. Amino acids: CASREDRDSYNEQFF.

This clone was recorded a few times. V and J are TRBV14 and TRBJ2-5, with 8 bases identical to TRBD2. The V and J ends lost 2 bases and 5 bases, in that order; junction bases with no gene match: 7. The CDR3 spans 15 residues. Germline V gene lookup returns CDR1 SGHDN and CDR2 FVKESK. This CDR3 reads CASSQRGGFLETQYF. CDR3 bases: TGTGCCAGCAGCCAACGCGGGGGGTTTCTGGAGACCCAGTACTTC. The full variable domain, completed using reference TRBV14 and TRBJ2-5, is EAGVTQFPSHSVIEKGQTVTLRCDPISGHDNLYWYRRVMGKEIKFLLHFVKESKQDESGMPNNRFLAERTGGTYSTLKVQPAELEDSGVYFCASSQRGGFLETQYFGPGTRLLVL.

The chain is built from TRBV9 and TRBJ2-1; 13 bases are a match to TRBD2. V was clipped by 1 base and J by 7 bases; unmatched bases: 2. Germline-derived CDR1 and CDR2 are SGDLS and YYNGEE. This CDR3 has 15 residues. CDR3 amino acids: CASSVTGLAGNEQFF. CDR3 DNA: TGTGCCAGCAGCGTAACGGGACTAGCGGGAAATGAGCAGTTCTTC.

V gene TRBV18 combines with J gene TRBJ2-1; 8 bases agree with TRBD2. V shed 3 bases and J 2 bases; nucleotides not matched to a gene: 0. Germline V gene data show CDR1 as KGHSH and CDR2 as LQKENI. This CDR3 is built from 14 residues. The CDR3 coding sequence is TGTGCCAGCTCACCTAGCGGGACCTACAATGAGCAGTTCTTC. Translating it yields CASSPSGTYNEQFF.

This sequence joins TRBV6-5 and TRBJ2-3; 8 bases are shared with TRBD2. V lost 6 bases to trimming and J lost 5 bases; unmatched junction nucleotides: 7. The CDR3 covers 14 residues. Per germline, CDR1 MNHEY and CDR2 SVGAGI. This CDR3 is CASSPPGRGDTQYF. The DNA for the CDR3 is TGTGCCAGCAGCCCCCCCGGGAGGGGAGATACGCAGTATTTT.

The chain joins TRBV15 to TRBJ1-4; D perhaps matches TRBD1 (5 bases). Germline V gene lookup returns CDR1 LNHNV and CDR2 YYDKDF (reference sequence). V shed 2 bases and J shed 3 bases, with 7 bases lying between them. CDR3 length equals 14 residues. CDR3 sequence: CATSRQGSNEKLFF. The CDR3 nucleotides read TGTGCCACCAGCAGACAGGGTTCTAATGAAAAACTGTTTTTT.

The chain uses TRBV23-1 and TRBJ1-3, with 9 bases identical to TRBD1. TRBV23-1 is given ORF status, its function remaining uncertain. The CDR3 runs 17 residues. With 3 bases clipped from V and 3 bases from J, the junction kept 9 bases outside the gene matches. CDR3 in DNA: TGCGCCAGCAGTCACCAGAACAGGGGGCCGGATGGAAACACCATATATTTT. It specifies CASSHQNRGPDGNTIYF.

The chain uses TRBV7-9 and TRBJ2-5; tentatively, D is TRBD2 (6 bases). The V end was cut by 1 base, the J end by 5 bases, with 11 bases between. The CDR3 covers 14 residues. Germline lookup yields CDR1 SEHNR and CDR2 FQNEAQ (reference sequence). The CDR3 reads CASSLVGGTETQYF. CDR3 DNA: TGTGCCAGCAGCTTAGTCGGGGGTACGGAGACCCAGTACTTC.

The genes are TRBV18 and TRBJ2-3; D is unresolved. Germline lookup yields CDR1 KGHSH and CDR2 LQKENI. With 2 bases removed from V and 1 base from J, the gap between germline ends came to 7 bases. The CDR3 consists of 14 residues. CDR3 nucleotide sequence: TGTGCCAGCTCACCAGGTACAGGCACAGATACGCAGTATTTT. Translation gives CASSPGTGTDTQYF.

The chain recombines TRBV19 with TRBJ2-6, with a tentative D call TRBD2 (5 bases). Germline CDR1 is LNHDA and CDR2 is SQIVND (reference sequence). Deletions cut 5 bases from V and 3 bases from J, with 17 bases between. The CDR3 contains 17 residues. The CDR3 reads CASSLHLEGNGANVLTF. Here the CDR3 DNA reads TGTGCCAGTAGTTTACACCTCGAGGGCAATGGGGCCAACGTCCTGACTTTC.

This chain connects TRBV27 to TRBJ1-3; D not resolved. The CDR3 covers 13 residues. Germline assignment: CDR1 MNHEY and CDR2 SMNVEV (reference sequence). V lost 6 bases to trimming and J lost 4 bases, with 10 bases between them. CDR3 DNA: TGTGCCAGCAGGGGAGGGAACGGAAACACCATATATTTT. This gives the protein CASRGGNGNTIYF.

This rearrangement joins TRBV5-5 to TRBJ1-2, with D tentatively TRBD1 (5 bases). The germline V and J ends were trimmed by 0 bases and 2 bases, with 5 bases remaining between them. Germline V gives CDR1 SGHKS, CDR2 YYEKEE (reference sequence). CDR3 size: 13 residues. CDR3 sequence reads: CASSLEGNYGYTF. The DNA for the CDR3 is TGTGCCAGCAGCTTGGAGGGGAACTATGGCTACACCTTC.

The genes are TRBV6-5 and TRBJ2-7, with 10 bases fitting TRBD1. Losses at the gene ends were 10 bases for V and 5 bases for J; bases not matched to a gene: 11. CDR1 and CDR2 (germline): MNHEY, SVGAGI. This CDR3 contains 14 residues. In DNA, the CDR3 is TGTGCCATGACCTCCCGGGACAGGGGCGACGAGCAGTACTTC. Translation gives CAMTSRDRGDEQYF.

V is TRBV7-3 and J is TRBJ1-3, with 8 bases aligning to TRBD1. Germline loops: CDR1 SGHTA, CDR2 FQGTGA. The CDR3 consists of 13 residues. J lost 6 bases, V lost 3 bases, and 1 base had no gene match. CDR3 nucleotides: TGTGCCAGCAGCTTGGACAGGGAAAACACCATATATTTT. It yields the protein CASSLDRENTIYF.

J is TRBJ1-1 and V is TRBV4-2; D is uncertain. This CDR3 contains 14 residues. Trimming removed 0 bases from V and 1 base from J, with 6 bases in between. The germline CDR1 and CDR2 sequences are LGHNA and YNFKEQ. As DNA, the CDR3 is TGTGCCAGCAGCCAAGAAAAACAGAACACTGAAGCTTTCTTT. Its translation: CASSQEKQNTEAFF.

The chain employs TRBV19 and TRBJ2-1; TRBD2 matches 11 bases. Germline V gene lookup returns CDR1 LNHDA and CDR2 SQIVND (reference sequence). J gave up 4 bases and V 5 bases, and 7 bases lay outside the gene matches. There are 16 residues in the CDR3. The CDR3 nucleotides are TGTGCCAGTAGTGTTATAGCGGGAGGGCTTTACAATGAGCAGTTCTTC. It encodes CASSVIAGGLYNEQFF.

The chain uses TRBV5-1 and TRBJ2-5; D remains unclear. Trimming pared 5 bases from V and 5 bases from J, leaving 16 bases between. The CDR3 extends over 14 amino acids. The V gene's germline CDR1 is SGHRS and CDR2 YFSETQ. This chain's CDR3 is CASRPQPGEETQYF. CDR3 coding DNA: TGCGCCAGCAGACCTCAACCCGGAGAGGAGACCCAGTACTTC.

The rearrangement links TRBV6-6 to TRBJ1-5; 8 bases line up with TRBD1. The V gene's germline CDR1 is MNHNY and CDR2 SVGAGI (reference sequence). The CDR3 totals 15 residues. Trimming took 2 bases from V and 7 from J; bases not matched to a gene: 7. Here the CDR3 reads CASSYGQGAGQPQHF. CDR3 nucleotide sequence: TGTGCCAGCAGTTACGGTCAGGGGGCAGGACAGCCCCAGCATTTT.

V usage is TRBV5-6 and J usage is TRBJ1-1; the D is unclear. This CDR3 contains 15 residues. V was pared by 1 base and J by 3 bases, with 13 bases between. CDR1 and CDR2 from the germline V gene are SGHDT and YYEEEE. CDR3 nucleotide sequence: TGTGCCAGCAGCTTGTACGGGGATGCGTACACTGAAGCTTTCTTT. Translating gives CASSLYGDAYTEAFF.

The chain couples TRBV6-5 to TRBJ1-5; D call uncertain. The CDR3 runs to 13 residues. The ends were cut back, 5 bases at V and 5 bases at J, with 10 bases in the middle. Germline V lookup: CDR1 MNHEY, CDR2 SVGAGI. DNA for the CDR3: TGTGCCAGCAGTCCCTCCAACTATCAGCCCCAGCATTTT. Amino acid sequence: CASSPSNYQPQHF.

This clone was seen just once. The gene calls are TRBV3-1 (or the pseudogene TRBV3-2) and TRBJ2-7; D is unresolved. Per germline, CDR1 LGHDT and CDR2 YNNKEL (reference sequence). The CDR3 runs 14 residues. Trimming removed 0 bases at V and 9 bases at J, with 15 bases between. CDR3 loop: CASSQDGTPRGQYF. CDR3 DNA sequence: TGTGCCAGCAGCCAAGATGGAACCCCCCGCGGGCAGTACTTC.

The rearrangement uses TRBV29-1 and TRBJ2-7, with no clear D. Germline CDR1 is SQVTM and CDR2 is ANQGSEA. The CDR3 has 12 amino acids. V was clipped by 2 bases and J by 2 bases, with 7 bases between them. The CDR3 region has the DNA TGCAGCGTTGAAACAGATACCTACGAGCAGTACTTC. It specifies CSVETDTYEQYF.